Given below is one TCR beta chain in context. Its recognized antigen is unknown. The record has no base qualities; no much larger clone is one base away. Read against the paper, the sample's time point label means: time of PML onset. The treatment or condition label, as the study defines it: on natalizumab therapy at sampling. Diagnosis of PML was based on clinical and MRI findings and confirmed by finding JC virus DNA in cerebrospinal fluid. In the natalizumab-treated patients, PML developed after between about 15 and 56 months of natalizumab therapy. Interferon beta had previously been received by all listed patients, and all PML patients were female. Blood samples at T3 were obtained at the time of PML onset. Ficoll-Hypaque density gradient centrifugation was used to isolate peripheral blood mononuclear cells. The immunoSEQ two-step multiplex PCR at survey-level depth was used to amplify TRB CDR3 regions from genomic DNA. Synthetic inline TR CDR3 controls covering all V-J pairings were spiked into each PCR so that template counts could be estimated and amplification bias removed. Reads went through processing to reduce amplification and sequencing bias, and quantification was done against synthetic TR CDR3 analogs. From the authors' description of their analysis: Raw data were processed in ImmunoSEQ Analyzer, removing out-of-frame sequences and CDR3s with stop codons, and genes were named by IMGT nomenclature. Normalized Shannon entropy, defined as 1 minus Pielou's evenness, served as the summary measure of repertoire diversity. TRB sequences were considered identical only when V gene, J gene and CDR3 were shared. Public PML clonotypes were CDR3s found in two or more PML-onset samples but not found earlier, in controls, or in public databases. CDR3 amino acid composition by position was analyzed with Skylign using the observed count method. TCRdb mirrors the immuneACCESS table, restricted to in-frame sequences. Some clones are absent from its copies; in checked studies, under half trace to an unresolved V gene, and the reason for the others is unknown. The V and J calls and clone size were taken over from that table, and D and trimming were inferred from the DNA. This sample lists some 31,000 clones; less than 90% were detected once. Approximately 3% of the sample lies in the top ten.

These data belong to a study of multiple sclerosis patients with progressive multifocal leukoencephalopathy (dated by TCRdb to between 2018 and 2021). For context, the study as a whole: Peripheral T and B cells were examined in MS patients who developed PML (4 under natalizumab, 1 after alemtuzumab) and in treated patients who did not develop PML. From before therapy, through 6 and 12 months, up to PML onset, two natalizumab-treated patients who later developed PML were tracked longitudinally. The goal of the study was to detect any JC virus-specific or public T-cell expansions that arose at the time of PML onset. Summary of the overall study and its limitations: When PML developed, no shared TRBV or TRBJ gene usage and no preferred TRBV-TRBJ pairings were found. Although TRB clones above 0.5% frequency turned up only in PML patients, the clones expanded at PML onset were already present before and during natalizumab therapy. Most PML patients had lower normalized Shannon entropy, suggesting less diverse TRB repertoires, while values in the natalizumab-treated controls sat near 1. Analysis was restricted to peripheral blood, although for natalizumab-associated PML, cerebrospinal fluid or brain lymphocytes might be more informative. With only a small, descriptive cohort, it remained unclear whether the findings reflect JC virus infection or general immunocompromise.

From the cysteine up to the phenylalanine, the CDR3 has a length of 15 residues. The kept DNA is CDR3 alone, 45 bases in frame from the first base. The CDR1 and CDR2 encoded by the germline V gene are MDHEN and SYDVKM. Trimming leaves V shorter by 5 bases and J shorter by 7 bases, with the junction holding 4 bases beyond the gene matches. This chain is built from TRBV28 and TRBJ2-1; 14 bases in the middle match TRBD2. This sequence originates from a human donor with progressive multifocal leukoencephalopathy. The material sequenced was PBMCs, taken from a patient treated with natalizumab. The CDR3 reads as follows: CASSRLAGGENEQFF. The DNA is TGTGCCAGCAGTCGACTAGCGGGAGGGGAAAATGAGCAGTTCTTC. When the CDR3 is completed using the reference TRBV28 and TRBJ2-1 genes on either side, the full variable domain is DVKVTQSSRYLVKRTGEKVFLECVQDMDHENMFWYRQDPGLGLRLIYFSYDVKMKEKGDIPEGYSVSREKKERFSLILESASTNQTSMYLCASSRLAGGENEQFFGPGTRLTVL.